The T cell receptor (beta chain) under discussion was sequenced for a study of OX40 agonist ivuxolimab in advanced cancers. Trimming shortened V by 3 bases and J by 5 bases, and 12 bases separated the two germline ends. In germline, CDR1 is SGHTS, CDR2 YDEGEE. The CDR3 runs to 13 residues. Blood draws occurred at baseline, cycle 4 day 1, and cycle 7 day 1. Broader study findings: Doses of 0.1 to 3.0 mg/kg were accompanied by clonal expansion of CD4+ and CD8+ blood T cells by week 6.

Profiling relied on immunoSEQ multiplex PCR, and the TCRdb table lists in-frame clones only, not all of them. This sample yields about 52,000 clones, of which 88% are seen a single time; more than 13% belongs to the top ten. A word on this clone: As yet, its antigen is unknown.

The TCR originated in an adult with an advanced solid tumor such as melanoma, head and neck, liver or kidney cancer. The chain has TRBV5-8 and TRBJ2-7; D is tentatively TRBD1 or TRBD2 (5 bases each). Sequencing used CD4+ or CD8+ T cells sorted from blood, obtained in a trial of the OX40 agonist ivuxolimab. The CDR3 reads CASSYSGGNEQYF. CDR3 sequence (DNA): TGTGCCAGCAGCTACTCTGGGGGAAACGAGCAGTACTTC.